The 2 T cell receptor beta chains presented below share a single source sample, sequenced in a study of blood T cell repertoires in COVID-19. Clones were read by immunoSEQ multiplex PCR, and TCRdb kept only the in-frame ones, dropping some. The table includes tens of thousands of clones, about nine tenths detected once. Sequenced sample: peripheral blood. The receptor source for this set is a woman of 80 years or more with acute or convalescent COVID-19.

The table lists this clone with a few counts. The chain is built from TRBV6-5 and TRBJ1-6, with TRBD1 identical over 7 bases. The CDR3 runs to 14 residues. After removal of 2 bases from V and 7 bases from J, the junction contained 2 bases not matched to a gene. Germline V gene sequence: CDR1 MNHEY, CDR2 SVGAGI. CDR3 bases: TGTGCCAGCAGTTACCGGGACAGAAATTCACCCCTCCACTTT. As protein: CASSYRDRNSPLHF.

This clone appeared a few times. The chain is built from TRBV7-3 and TRBJ2-3, with D perhaps TRBD1 (5 bases). The V gene lost 5 bases and the J gene lost 2 bases, with 14 bases spanning the gap. Germline values: CDR1 SGHTA, CDR2 FQGTGA. CDR3 size: 15 residues. In DNA, the CDR3 is TGTGCCAGCAGCCCCTTAGGACAAAACACAGATACGCAGTATTTT. Translating gives CASSPLGQNTDTQYF.